This is a list of T cell receptor beta chains from one sample in a study of shared clonotypes between healthy human individuals. Here immunoSEQ multiplex PCR was the method, and the copy in TCRdb shows in-frame clones only, minus some. The data contain about 2.1 million clones, about 94% of them singletons. The specimen sequenced was naive CD8+ T cells from PBMCs. Every receptor here comes from a man aged 18 to 30 in good health. Some clones in this sample may be carry-over from other donors' samples. The conserved cysteine and the conserved F or W are not part of the CDR3 here.

TRBJ1-1 | TRBV27 | ASRGQARWTEAF
TRBJ2-3 | TRBV10-1 | ASSDGTGLTDTQY
TRBJ1-2 | TRBV7-9 | ASSLALPGVYGYT
TRBJ2-2 | TRBV9 | ASSVVAQGPYTGELF
TRBJ1-2 | TRBV27 | ASSLRGAGHRYGYT
TRBJ2-3 | TRBV7-9 | ASSLRQTSESTDTQY
TRBJ2-3 | TRBV7-9 | ASSLFETGQGTDTQY
TRBJ1-5 | TRBV2 | ASLLTGDSNQPQH
TRBJ1-2 | TRBV27 | ATQLAAGGYYGYT
TRBJ2-7 | TRBV9 | ASTAGGSGEQY
TRBJ1-1 | TRBV28 | ASRLNTEAF
TRBJ2-2 | TRBV6-1 | ASSDQSGQYANTGELF
TRBJ2-7 | TRBV4-1 | ASSQERTVRGQEQY
TRBJ2-1 | TRBV27 | ASSSIGQGNEQF
TRBJ2-1 | TRBV14 | ASSQGLAGVFGEQF
TRBJ2-5 | TRBV19 | ASSSTAAQTPRFNTETQY
TRBJ2-1 | TRBV27 | ASSLGIAEISYNEQF
TRBJ2-1 | TRBV2 | ASRAEAGVSYNEQF
TRBJ2-3 | TRBV9 | ASSVAGLAGIGTDTQY
TRBJ2-6 | TRBV19 | ASTSYSGANVLT
TRBJ1-2 | TRBV6-1 | ASSEGQGVFDYGYT
TRBJ2-7 | TRBV27 | ASSPGRVYEQY
TRBJ2-4 | TRBV19 | ASSIFQGINIQY
TRBJ1-2 | TRBV9 | ASSVVPGANHYGYT
TRBJ1-1 | TRBV28 | ASSLPQGAVAF
TRBJ2-1 | TRBV7-8 | ASSLALRGASSYNEQF
TRBJ1-4 | TRBV9 | ASSGAGWGEKLF
TRBJ1-4 | TRBV9 | ASSSTNEKLF
TRBJ1-2 | TRBV27 | ASSLSANYGYT
TRBJ2-7 | TRBV7-9 | ASSLSGALEQY